This entry describes one T cell receptor (beta chain). Sequenced by immunoSEQ multiplex PCR; TCRdb stores in-frame clones only, minus some. The table records 150,000 to 200,000 clones, around 94% of them present only once. The data were taken from a study of T cell responses to AZD1222 COVID-19 vaccine. The sequencing used peripheral blood, collected 28 days after the second AZD1222 dose. This TCR was sampled from an adult who received the AZD1222 COVID-19 vaccine.

The DNA of the CDR3 is TGTGCCAGCAGTTGGTCCGGGGGGATGAACACTGAAGCTTTCTTT. Residues: CASSWSGGMNTEAFF. The V gene is TRBV6-2 or TRBV6-3, the J gene TRBJ1-1; tentatively, D is TRBD1 (5 bases). CDR1 is MNHEY, CDR2 SVGEGT, per germline. V was shortened by 4 bases and J by 0 bases, with 12 bases between the two germline ends. The length of the CDR3 is 15 residues.